A single sample gave rise to the 27 T cell receptor beta chains below, sequenced in a study of T-cell reconstitution after alpha-beta-depleted transplantation in children. The TCRbeta library incorporated unique molecular identifiers. TCRdb reanalysed the PCR reads using MiXCR and keeps one entry per CDR3 protein. The data show roughly 300,000 distinct CDR3 sequences, approximately 10% seen once. Sequenced here: peripheral blood, sampled 180 days after TCRalphabeta/CD19-depleted stem cell transplant. The receptors were gathered from a male patient between 2 and 10 years old who had a stem cell transplant for chronic granulomatous disease, so the T cells may come from the graft donor.

Only a few counts were recorded for this clonotype. The chain has TRBV23-1 and TRBJ2-1; tentatively, D is TRBD2 (7 bases). TRBV23-1 is marked as an open reading frame, function uncertain. CDR3 length: 18 amino acids. Trimming removed 3 bases from V and 3 bases from J, with 21 bases in between. The CDR3 coding sequence is TGCGCCAGCAGTCACTCCCTTAGGCGGGGGCCCTACTACAATGAGCAGTTCTTC. Protein: CASSHSLRRGPYYNEQFF.

This clonotype appeared many times. The chain couples TRBV5-1 to TRBJ2-7; D call uncertain. CDR1 is SGHRS and CDR2 is YFSETQ in the germline V gene. This CDR3 spans 13 amino acids. Trimming pared 2 bases from V and 1 base from J, leaving 7 bases between. In DNA, the CDR3 is TGCGCCAGCAGCTTTTGGGATTCCTACGAGCAGTACTTC. Encoded protein: CASSFWDSYEQYF. Drawing the rest from reference TRBV5-1 and TRBJ2-7, the complete variable domain is KAGVTQTPRYLIKTRGQQVTLSCSPISGHRSVSWYQQTPGQGLQFLFEYFSETQRNKGNFPGRFSGRQFSNSRSEMNVSTLELGDSALYLCASSFWDSYEQYFGPGTRLTVT.

The sample holds many counts of this clonotype. CDR3 loop: CASSLLGQLLRNGYTF. The CDR3 DNA is TGTGCCAGCAGTTTATTAGGCCAGCTACTAAGGAATGGCTACACCTTC. The chain uses TRBV28 and TRBJ1-2; unclear D gene. Trimming took 1 base from V and 6 from J, leaving 18 bases between them. Germline V CDR1 and CDR2: MDHEN, SYDVKM. The CDR3 extends over 16 amino acids.

In its sample, this clonotype was seen many times. The chain has TRBV20-1 and TRBJ2-4, with a weak D call TRBD1 (5 bases). V shed 2 bases and J shed 0 bases, with 8 bases lying between them. CDR1 is DFQATT, CDR2 SNEGSKA, per germline (reference sequence). CDR3 length equals 14 residues. CDR3 in amino acids: CSARTQGAKNIQYF. The CDR3 region has the DNA TGCAGTGCTAGAACCCAGGGAGCCAAAAACATTCAGTACTTC.

This chain joins TRBV19 and TRBJ1-5; D remains unclear. V was trimmed by 6 bases and J by 6 bases, leaving 12 bases between them. The germline CDR1 and CDR2 sequences are LNHDA and SQIVND (reference sequence). CDR3 length: 13 amino acids. This chain's CDR3 is CASRGGPFQPQHF. DNA for the CDR3: TGTGCCAGTAGAGGTGGCCCATTTCAGCCCCAGCATTTT. Full variable domain (remainder filled in from reference TRBV19 and TRBJ1-5): DGGITQSPKYLFRKEGQNVTLSCEQNLNHDAMYWYRQDPGQGLRLIYYSQIVNDFQKGDIAEGYSVSREKKESFPLTVTSAQKNPTAFYLCASRGGPFQPQHFGDGTRLSIL.

This clonotype was seen many times. The chain joins TRBV4-1 to TRBJ2-6, with 7 bases lining up with TRBD2. Losses at the gene ends were 4 bases for V and 0 bases for J; bases not matched to a gene: 6. The CDR3 totals 17 residues. Germline V CDR1 and CDR2: MGHRA, YSYEKL. The CDR3 DNA sequence: TGCGCCAGCAGCCCCGGGGAGGGGCCCTCTGGGGCCAACGTCCTGACTTTC. Translation gives CASSPGEGPSGANVLTF.

This clonotype was counted between two and nine times. V gene TRBV29-1 combines with J gene TRBJ2-1; a possible D gene is TRBD2 (5 bases). V shed 0 bases and J shed 2 bases, with 11 bases lying between them. The CDR3 has 15 amino acids. The germline V gene encodes CDR1 SQVTM and CDR2 ANQGSEA. The CDR3 reads CSVEDSVGTYNEQFF. DNA for the CDR3: TGCAGCGTTGAAGATAGCGTGGGTACCTACAATGAGCAGTTCTTC.

This clonotype was counted many times. The chain uses TRBV7-9 and TRBJ2-5; D might be TRBD2 (5 bases). The V gene lost 0 bases and the J gene lost 5 bases, with 16 bases spanning the gap. The V gene's germline CDR1 is SEHNR and CDR2 FQNEAQ (reference sequence). The CDR3 totals 16 residues. The CDR3 loop is CASSLAPSGQRETQYF. The CDR3, as DNA: TGTGCCAGCAGCTTAGCCCCGAGTGGCCAGCGGGAGACCCAGTACTTC.

This clonotype was seen at least ten times. The J gene is TRBJ2-7, the V gene TRBV12-3 or TRBV12-4, with D possibly being TRBD2 (6 bases). The CDR3 spans 14 residues. The V end was cut by 4 bases, the J end by 7 bases, with 17 bases between. Here the CDR3 DNA reads TGTGCCAGCAGTTCCGATGGGGCGGGGAGGGAGCAGTACTTC. This gives the protein CASSSDGAGREQYF.

In this sample, this clonotype turned up many times. The chain carries TRBV12-3 or TRBV12-4 and TRBJ2-1; a possible D gene is TRBD2 (6 bases). CDR3 length: 15 amino acids. Trimming removed 5 bases from V and 10 bases from J, with 21 bases in between. The CDR3 DNA follows: TGTGCCAGCAGTGCAGCCGGGACCGGACTAAACGAGCAGTTCTTC. Its translation: CASSAAGTGLNEQFF.

The genes are TRBV23-1 and TRBJ2-1, with a tentative D call TRBD2 (5 bases). TRBV23-1 is designated an ORF whose function remains uncertain. The V end was cut by 8 bases, the J end by 0 bases, with 14 bases between. The CDR3 extends over 15 amino acids. CDR3 region: CASCSAWSSYNEQFF. For the CDR3, the DNA is TGCGCCAGCTGTAGCGCATGGAGCTCCTACAATGAGCAGTTCTTC.

This clonotype showed up many times. The chain couples TRBV7-9 to TRBJ1-1, with D hard to call. This CDR3 spans 13 amino acids. Between the trimmed V and J ends, which lost 5 bases and 5 bases, there was a span of 12 bases. CDR1 is SEHNR and CDR2 is FQNEAQ in the germline V gene (reference sequence). The CDR3 reads CASSQSWATEAFF. The CDR3 region has the DNA TGTGCCAGCAGCCAGTCTTGGGCGACTGAAGCTTTCTTT.

In this sample, this clonotype turned up many times. This chain connects TRBV5-1 to TRBJ2-7; a weak D match, TRBD1 (7 bases). The CDR3 covers 15 residues. CDR1 and CDR2 from the germline V gene are SGHRS and YFSETQ. Trimming cost V 0 bases and J 2 bases, with 12 bases left between them. CDR3 bases: TGCGCCAGCAGCTTGGAGGCAGGGGGGACCTACGAGCAGTACTTC. Protein product: CASSLEAGGTYEQYF.

This clonotype was found many times. The chain recombines TRBV5-1 with TRBJ2-1, with D perhaps matching TRBD1 or TRBD2 (6 bases each). V was pared by 5 bases and J by 3 bases, with 12 bases between. The germline V gene has CDR1 SGHRS and CDR2 YFSETQ. The length of the CDR3 is 14 residues. Here the CDR3 DNA reads TGCGCCAGCAGGAAAGGGGGGATCTACAATGAGCAGTTCTTC. It specifies CASRKGGIYNEQFF.

With regard to this clonotype: Since a much larger clone is just one base distant, this may be a read error. The CDR3 DNA follows: TGTGCCAGCAGCTTAGATGCTGGCAGGTGGTCCTTC. This codes for CASSLDAGRWSF. The V gene is TRBV7-2, the J gene TRBJ2-4; unclear D gene. The CDR3 is 12 amino acids. Germline V gene lookup returns CDR1 SGHTA and CDR2 FQGNSA.

This clonotype was counted at least ten times. The chain combines TRBV29-1 with TRBJ2-3; 11 bases fit TRBD2. Per germline, CDR1 SQVTM and CDR2 ANQGSEA. The trim removed 7 bases at V and 6 bases at J, leaving 9 bases unmatched. CDR3 size: 14 residues. In DNA, the CDR3 is TGCAGCGCGTTAGCGGGAGGGCCCGGCGATACGCAGTATTTT. Its protein is CSALAGGPGDTQYF.

This clonotype was counted at least ten times. The CDR3 nucleotides are TGTGCCAGCTCACAATACCAGGTCCCTGAAGCTTTCTTT. Translating it yields CASSQYQVPEAFF. V usage is TRBV18 and J usage is TRBJ1-1; D not resolved. CDR3 length equals 13 residues. V was shortened by 4 bases and J by 6 bases, with 12 bases between the two germline ends. Per germline, CDR1 KGHSH and CDR2 LQKENI.

The sample holds many counts of this clonotype. This chain links TRBV5-1 with TRBJ2-7; D remains ambiguous. Germline values: CDR1 SGHRS, CDR2 YFSETQ. Trimming left V 1 base short and J 3 bases short, with 11 bases between. CDR3 length equals 14 residues. The CDR3 DNA reads TGCGCCAGCAGCTTGAGGACCGAGTTCTACGAGCAGTACTTC. Translating it yields CASSLRTEFYEQYF.

This clonotype was detected only once. The conserved final phenylalanine or tryptophan is absent from the CDR3, which likely points to a read error. This sequence joins TRBV20-1 and TRBJ2-3, with D possibly TRBD2 on 5 matching bases. The CDR3 loop spans 11 amino acids. V was trimmed by 6 bases and J by 4 bases, leaving 8 bases between them. Per germline, CDR1 DFQATT and CDR2 SNEGSKA (reference sequence). The CDR3 loop is CSAGVADTQYL. The CDR3 DNA is TGCAGTGCGGGAGTCGCAGATACGCAGTATTTG.

This clonotype was detected ten times or more. The chain carries TRBV5-1 and TRBJ2-5; a weak D match, TRBD2 (5 bases). Germline V gives CDR1 SGHRS, CDR2 YFSETQ. Trimming removed 4 bases from V and 2 bases from J, with 9 bases in between. The CDR3 consists of 13 residues. CDR3 DNA sequence: TGCGCCAGCAGCACAAGGAGGCAAGAGACCCAGTACTTC. Residues: CASSTRRQETQYF.

The sample holds many counts of this clonotype. The J gene is TRBJ2-7, the V gene TRBV9, with D perhaps given as TRBD1 or TRBD2 (7 bases each). Looked up from germline, CDR1 is SGDLS and CDR2 is YYNGEE. Trimming removed 3 bases from V and 3 bases from J, with 13 bases in between. The CDR3 extends over 14 amino acids. This CDR3 reads CASSADREGYEQYF. The CDR3 bases are TGTGCCAGCAGCGCAGACAGGGAGGGCTACGAGCAGTACTTC.

There are many counts of this clonotype. This chain connects TRBV20-1 to TRBJ2-1, with D perhaps matching TRBD1 (5 bases). The CDR3 is made up of 12 amino acids. The germline V and J ends were trimmed by 4 bases and 11 bases, with 15 bases remaining between them. Germline V gene lookup returns CDR1 DFQATT and CDR2 SNEGSKA (reference sequence). CDR3 in DNA: TGCAGTGCTAAAGACTTGGGGCAGCAGCAGTTCTTC. Protein sequence: CSAKDLGQQQFF.

Points on this clonotype: This may be a read error, as it is one base from a much larger clone. The chain is built from TRBV7-2 and TRBJ1-5; D remains unclear. This CDR3 is 14 amino acids long. In germline, CDR1 is SGHTA, CDR2 FQGNSA. The V and J ends lost 1 base and 3 bases respectively, with 7 bases between them. CDR3 loop: CASSLGTLNQPQHF. The CDR3 nucleotides read TGTGCCAGCAGCTTAGGAACGCTCAATCAGCCCCAGCATTTT.

This clonotype has at least ten counts. This rearrangement joins TRBV20-1 to TRBJ2-5, with D perhaps matching TRBD2 (5 bases). This CDR3 spans 14 amino acids. V shed 3 bases and J shed 5 bases, with 16 bases lying between them. CDR1 is DFQATT, CDR2 SNEGSKA, per germline (reference sequence). CDR3 amino acids: CSARNLGEWETQYF. The CDR3 bases are TGCAGTGCTAGGAATCTCGGGGAGTGGGAGACCCAGTACTTC.

This clonotype was recorded many times. The V call is TRBV3-1, the J call TRBJ2-1; D may correspond to TRBD1 or TRBD2 (5 bases each). This CDR3 region has 18 residues. V shed 0 bases and J shed 2 bases, with 17 bases lying between them. CDR1 LGHDT and CDR2 YNNKEL come from the germline V gene (reference sequence). CDR3 DNA: TGTGCCAGCAGCCAAGACCGGTCTCATGGGGGTACCTACAATGAGCAGTTCTTC. It translates to CASSQDRSHGGTYNEQFF.

This clonotype was counted at least ten times. V and J are TRBV28 and TRBJ2-7; D unclear. V lost 3 bases, J lost 11 bases, and 14 bases lay in between. Germline values: CDR1 MDHEN, CDR2 SYDVKM. The CDR3 consists of 12 residues. The CDR3 spells CASSFPRSQEYF. CDR3 bases: TGTGCCAGCAGTTTCCCCAGGTCCCAGGAGTACTTC. The variable domain in full, completed from reference TRBV28 and TRBJ2-7, reads DVKVTQSSRYLVKRTGEKVFLECVQDMDHENMFWYRQDPGLGLRLIYFSYDVKMKEKGDIPEGYSVSREKKERFSLILESASTNQTSMYLCASSFPRSQEYFGPGTRLTVT.

Regarding this clonotype: Since a much larger clone is just one base distant, this may be a read error. V and J are TRBV7-3 and TRBJ2-1; tentative D call: TRBD2 (5 bases). Germline loops: CDR1 SGHTA, CDR2 FQGTGA. The CDR3 is made up of 17 amino acids. This chain's CDR3 is CASSSKEGVRTYNEEFF. The CDR3 region has the DNA TGTGCCAGCAGCTCAAAAGAGGGCGTTCGGACGTACAATGAGGAGTTCTTC.